Given below is one T cell receptor beta chain in context. The antigen remains undetermined. The data were taken from a study of brain T cells in children with intractable seizures. The study, taken as a whole, reports: Only CDR3 sequence similarity suggested viral specificity, without known HCMV serostatus.

The V and J ends lost 0 bases and 3 bases respectively, with 6 bases between them. The CDR3 runs to 13 residues. Germline CDR1 is SGDLS and CDR2 is YYNGEE. The protocol was immunoSEQ multiplex PCR, while the TCRdb copy is restricted to in-frame clones and leaves out a portion. This table has about 80,000 clones, under 95% appearing once. The chain links TRBV9 to TRBJ1-1; no clear D. The clonotype comes from a girl aged 2-10 years with Rasmussen encephalitis and intractable seizures. The specimen was peripheral blood, collected at surgery. CDR3 sequence (DNA): TGTGCCAGCAGCGTAGGAGGCTACACTGAAGCTTTCTTT. As protein: CASSVGGYTEAFF. The entire variable domain, with the rest obtained from reference TRBV9 and TRBJ1-1, is as follows: DSGVTQTPKHLITATGQRVTLRCSPRSGDLSVYWYQQSLDQGLQFLIQYYNGEERAKGNILERFSAQQFPDLHSELNLSSLELGDSALYFCASSVGGYTEAFFGQGTRLTVV.